Below, 15 T cell receptor beta chains from the same sample are listed, as sequenced in a study of technical replicates of blood from a few donors. The assay was immunoSEQ multiplex PCR, and TCRdb's table has in-frame clones only and misses some. The sample carries some 74,000 clones, under 98% recorded once. Source material: T cells isolated from PBMCs. Every receptor here comes from a human donor in good health.

The chain employs TRBV7-9 and TRBJ2-5; possibly TRBD1 for D (5 bases). This CDR3 is built from 13 residues. The germline V and J ends were trimmed by 3 bases and 4 bases, with 9 bases remaining between them. The V gene's germline CDR1 is SEHNR and CDR2 FQNEAQ (reference sequence). CDR3 sequence: CASSLDISETQYF. The CDR3 coding sequence is TGTGCCAGCAGCTTGGACATTTCAGAGACCCAGTACTTC. The full variable domain, in which reference TRBV7-9 and TRBJ2-5 provide the parts outside the CDR3, is DTGVSQNPRHKITKRGQNVTFRCDPISEHNRLYWYRQTLGQGPEFLTYFQNEAQLEKSRLLSDRFSAERPKGSFSTLEIQRTEQGDSAMYLCASSLDISETQYFGPGTRLLVL.

V gene TRBV5-6 combines with J gene TRBJ2-7, with 9 bases aligning to TRBD1. Germline V gene lookup returns CDR1 SGHDT and CDR2 YYEEEE. Germline trimming cut 5 bases from V and 2 bases from J; bases unmatched to any gene: 8. CDR3 length: 15 residues. The CDR3 loop is CASSYPWTGAYEQYF. CDR3 bases: TGTGCCAGCAGTTATCCCTGGACAGGGGCCTACGAGCAGTACTTC.

The V call is TRBV30, the J call TRBJ1-2; the match to TRBD1 covers 7 bases. With 4 bases clipped from V and 8 bases from J, the junction kept 7 bases outside the gene matches. The germline gives CDR1 GTSNPN, CDR2 SVGIG (reference sequence). This CDR3 comprises 12 residues. The DNA of the CDR3 is TGTGCCTGGATGGAGGGGGCGGAAGGCTACACCTTC. This translates into CAWMEGAEGYTF.

The chain links TRBV2 to TRBJ2-3; no firm D call. V shed 8 bases and J shed 1 base, with 7 bases lying between them. The germline V gene has CDR1 SNHLY and CDR2 FYNNEI. The CDR3 contains 12 residues. The CDR3 nucleotides are TGTGCCAGCGGGCTTGGCACAGATACGCAGTATTTT. Translated: CASGLGTDTQYF.

V and J are TRBV10-3 and TRBJ2-7, with a possible D match to TRBD1 (6 bases). Trimming took off 0 bases at V and 0 bases at J, with 15 bases between the two ends. This CDR3 is built from 17 residues. Germline-derived CDR1 and CDR2 are ENHRY and SYGVKD. The CDR3 reads CAISESRGEGVSYEQYF. The CDR3, as DNA: TGTGCCATCAGTGAGTCCCGAGGAGAGGGGGTCTCCTACGAGCAGTACTTC.

V and J are TRBV11-3 and TRBJ2-1; D may be TRBD2 (5 bases). With 0 bases removed from V and 5 bases from J, the gap between germline ends came to 11 bases. CDR3 size: 15 residues. Per germline, CDR1 SGHNT and CDR2 YENEEA. CDR3 sequence (DNA): TGTGCCAGCAGCTTAGACGGGGTGAAGGACAATGAGCAGTTCTTC. Translation gives CASSLDGVKDNEQFF.

This rearrangement joins TRBV7-2 to TRBJ2-3; TRBD1 matches at 9 bases. Germline CDR1 SGHTA, CDR2 FQGNSA. Losses at the gene ends were 4 bases for V and 3 bases for J; bases not matched to a gene: 8. CDR3 size: 16 residues. The CDR3 DNA follows: TGTGCCAGCAGCTCAAACAGGGGGCTGGGGACAGATACGCAGTATTTT. Translating gives CASSSNRGLGTDTQYF.

This clone was detected once. The chain has TRBV25-1 and TRBJ1-1, with a weak D call TRBD1 (6 bases). The V end was cut by 5 bases, the J end by 4 bases, with 17 bases between. CDR1 is MGHDK, CDR2 SYGVNS, per germline. The CDR3 spans 15 residues. The CDR3 loop is CASSNRGFRGTEAFF. CDR3 bases: TGTGCCAGCAGTAATAGGGGGTTTCGGGGCACTGAAGCTTTCTTT. The full variable domain, rest sourced from reference TRBV25-1 and TRBJ1-1, is EADIYQTPRYLVIGTGKKITLECSQTMGHDKMYWYQQDPGMELHLIHYSYGVNSTEKGDLSSESTVSRIRTEHFPLTLESARPSHTSQYLCASSNRGFRGTEAFFGQGTRLTVV.

The gene calls are TRBV30 and TRBJ2-5; TRBD2 aligns across 8 bases. This CDR3 is built from 14 residues. CDR1 and CDR2 from the germline V gene are GTSNPN and SVGIG (reference sequence). Unmatched junction bases numbered 9, after V lost 4 bases and J lost 5 bases. Here the CDR3 DNA reads TGTGCCTGGAAACCCTTAGCGGGATCTGAGACCCAGTACTTC. Protein sequence: CAWKPLAGSETQYF.

This clone was seen just once. V is TRBV6-1 and J is TRBJ2-3; 8 bases line up with TRBD2. With 2 bases clipped from V and 3 bases from J, the junction kept 7 bases outside the gene matches. Germline V gives CDR1 MNHNS, CDR2 SASEGT. CDR3 size: 16 residues. CDR3 region: CASSERSGRSTDTQYF. The CDR3 DNA reads as TGTGCCAGCAGTGAAAGGAGCGGGAGAAGTACAGATACGCAGTATTTT.

As regards this clone: The CDR3 ends on some other residue instead of the conserved phenylalanine or tryptophan, so this is likely a read error. It is unclear where the CDR3 begins or ends on the DNA, so no DNA is shown, and the CDR3 is as TCRdb lists it. V and J are TRBV20-1 and TRBJ2-7; the table assigns TRBD1, which was not confirmed against the DNA. CDR1 and CDR2 (germline): DFQATT, SNEGSKA (reference sequence). Both ends counted, the CDR3 spans 9 residues. The CDR3 sequence is CSASRNQGI.

The J gene is TRBJ2-1, the V gene TRBV28, with 8 nucleotides matching TRBD2. Germline V gene data show CDR1 as MDHEN and CDR2 as SYDVKM. V dropped 6 bases and J dropped 9; count of bases not matched to a gene: 7. This CDR3 comprises 13 residues. CDR3 sequence (DNA): TGTGCCAGCAGGTTGGTAGCGGGACCTGAGCAGTTCTTC. It specifies CASRLVAGPEQFF.

The rearrangement uses TRBV11-1 and TRBJ2-2, with D tentatively TRBD2 (5 bases). V shed 5 bases and J shed 1 base, with 11 bases lying between them. Germline loops: CDR1 SGHAT, CDR2 FQDESV (reference sequence). This CDR3 is built from 15 residues. CDR3 residues: CASSLDGKNTGELFF. CDR3 bases: TGTGCCAGCAGCCTGGACGGGAAGAACACCGGGGAGCTGTTTTTT.

The chain couples TRBV7-9 to TRBJ1-3; no reliable D call. This CDR3 has 16 amino acids. In germline, CDR1 is SEHNR, CDR2 FQNEAQ (reference sequence). The V and J ends lost 1 base and 0 bases respectively, with 10 bases between them. As DNA, the CDR3 is TGTGCCAGCAGCTTAGGAGGGCGGAGCTCTGGAAACACCATATATTTT. It yields the protein CASSLGGRSSGNTIYF. The variable domain in full, with the rest retrieved from reference TRBV7-9 and TRBJ1-3, is DTGVSQNPRHKITKRGQNVTFRCDPISEHNRLYWYRQTLGQGPEFLTYFQNEAQLEKSRLLSDRFSAERPKGSFSTLEIQRTEQGDSAMYLCASSLGGRSSGNTIYFGEGSWLTVV.

The chain links TRBV18 to TRBJ1-2, with D possibly matching TRBD1 (5 bases). The V gene's germline CDR1 is KGHSH and CDR2 LQKENI. V shed 3 bases and J shed 5 bases, with 22 bases lying between them. The CDR3 extends over 17 amino acids. The CDR3 DNA reads TGTGCCAGCTCACCCAATGCGTATGACAGAGGTTCATATGGCTACACCTTC. It yields the protein CASSPNAYDRGSYGYTF.